This is a list of T cell receptor beta chains from one sample in a study of blood T cell repertoires in COVID-19. Using immunoSEQ multiplex PCR, the repertoire was profiled, and TCRdb retains in-frame clones only, with some absent. The sample lists approximately 170,000 clones, about 81% occurring once. The sequenced material came from peripheral blood. The receptors were gathered from a man aged 55 to 70 with active or convalescent COVID-19. CDR3s leave out the opening cysteine and the closing phenylalanine or tryptophan. D genes are given only for firm matches. A row's size may be missing; if present it is once, few, many or a size class.

d_call v_call clone_size cdr3_aa
TRBD1 TRBV5-4 NA ASSYPRQGLSNQPQH
NA TRBV2 NA ASSGQGAGGGVKETQY
NA TRBV29-1 many SVEDGDQRAGELF
NA TRBV5-1 NA ASSLDGQSTDTQY
NA TRBV10-1 once ASSESTGVGTPDTQY
TRBD1 TRBV11-3 NA ASSLEPRQGVDGNTIY
TRBD1 TRBV2 NA ASSYGPGQGRAF
NA TRBV28 NA ASSLQGAGSNEKLF
TRBD2 TRBV7-7 once ASSGGLAGVSEQF
NA TRBV15 NA ATSSPPRFRGPKYQETQY
TRBD2 TRBV18 NA ASSPAGRADTQY
NA TRBV10-3 NA AINQPREGSYGYT
TRBD1 TRBV24-1 NA ATSDPAARQGARGGYT
TRBD1 TRBV11-2 NA ASSTTPQGANIQY
TRBD1 TRBV5-4 NA ASSLQGVDSPLH
NA TRBV3-1/TRBV3-2 NA ASSSQGRTTEAF
TRBD1 TRBV7-8 NA ASSGTGYSNQPQH
NA TRBV15 NA ATSHASSYEQY
TRBD1 TRBV2 NA ASSGTGDTEAF
NA TRBV6-5 NA ASSRGFMNTEAF
NA TRBV6-5 many ASSNGVYEQY
NA TRBV2 NA ASGSFPLYEQY
TRBD1 TRBV28 NA ASRDRGPQAKNIQY
NA TRBV15 NA ATSRDGGTGNTIY
TRBD1 TRBV2 NA ASSKGGAGGSQPQH
NA TRBV5-8 NA ASSLGENGQPQH
TRBD1 TRBV5-4 NA ASSLTGVGTEAF
NA TRBV2 once ASSEDGDTEAF
TRBD1 TRBV5-1 many ASSPGTGGYQETQY
NA TRBV29-1 NA SVDRQNYGYT